The following is a T cell receptor beta chain sequence with its context. The antigen is unknown. V lost 3 bases to trimming and J lost 0 bases, with 3 bases between them. Per the germline V gene, CDR1 is SGHTA and CDR2 is FQGNSA. The CDR3 is 12 residues long. The sample is drawn from a study of cytomegalovirus exposure and HLA in healthy donors. Study-level results: With later analysis, a missense DCLRE1C variant became linked to TCR beta V- and J-gene trimming. A later analysis found that most CMV-associated TCR beta chains appeared HLA-restricted. HLA alleles showed associations with 15,000 to 20,000 TCR beta sequences in a later analysis, at a 0.05 false discovery rate.

The study ran its PCR with 60 Vbeta and 13 Jbeta primers. Some clones are missing from TCRdb's copy, which holds only in-frame ones; the method was immunoSEQ multiplex PCR. The data contain 150,000 to 180,000 clones, 65% to 75% of them singletons. Source material: PBMCs. This chain uses TRBV7-2 with TRBJ2-7; D not resolved. This clonotype was obtained from a man in his late teens or twenties in good health and CMV-seronegative. The DNA of the CDR3 is TGTGCCAGCAGCTTCCGCTCCTACGAGCAGTACTTC. Translated, it gives CASSFRSYEQYF.